This T cell receptor beta chain originates from a study of blood T cell repertoires in COVID-19 (dated by TCRdb to the early 2020s). The study in broad terms: The collaborator samples originated in the United States, Italy and Spain and spanned the acute and convalescent phases of COVID-19. The material from the prospective study consisted of cDNA or gDNA derived from T cells, B-cell-depleted T cells, or PBMCs. The dataset comprised deeply sampled blood TCRbeta repertoires from subjects exposed to, actively infected with, or recovered from COVID-19. The repertoires were released in a freely available public database intended as a resource for research on the immune response to SARS-CoV-2. Samples were obtained from the ongoing ImmuneRACE study (first 160 participants) and from about 1,300 subjects provided by 6 global collaborators. Sample metadata almost always included a de-identified subject ID, COVID-19 status, age in years and sex. Where available, HLA class I and class II types were obtained from metadata supplied by the sample provider rather than from assay-based typing.

Findings and caveats that apply to the study as a whole: The quantity of clinical and demographic metadata differed by source and by participant and was supplied without curation.

TCRbeta CDR3 regions were amplified from genomic DNA using the immunoSEQ Assay, a bias-controlled multiplex PCR. For the original study's pipeline: The number of nucleated cells in each sample was estimated from the amplification of reference gene primers within the assay. To quantify the absolute abundance of each unique TCRbeta CDR3 rearrangement, sequence reads were collapsed and filtered. Productive Simpson clonality was computed per sample as the square root of Simpson's diversity index over productive rearrangements. Sourced from immuneACCESS, this table was stored by TCRdb with only in-frame sequences that have V and J called. A share of the clones is absent; for the studies checked, an unresolved V gene accounts for under half, and the remainder has no known explanation. Clone size and V and J calls were adopted from that table, with D and trimming inferred from the DNA. This sample lists roughly 120,000 clones; about 88% were detected once. More than 3% of the sample is taken by the ten largest.

Including cysteine and phenylalanine, the CDR3 has 13 amino acids. This entry keeps only the CDR3 DNA: 39 bases, framed from base 1. Trimming at the junction amounts to 0 bases on V and 6 bases on J, and the germline ends lie 10 bases apart. From the germline V gene, CDR1 is SGHRS and CDR2 is YFSETQ. Whole blood was collected in K2EDTA tubes by collaborating institutions according to the institutions' own protocols. For TCRbeta analysis, collaborators shipped samples in one of three forms: frozen whole blood, isolated PBMCs, or DNA extracted from either of those sample types. Of note for this clone: Its antigen is unknown. One base away there is no much larger clone; base qualities are not given.

Sample: peripheral blood. This TCR derives from a man aged 50 to 59 with active COVID-19. The sequence links TRBV5-1 to TRBJ2-7; TRBD1 is a possible D gene, resting on 6 matching bases. Here the CDR3 is given as CASSLEQGREQYF. At the DNA level, the sequence is TGCGCCAGCAGCTTGGAACAGGGACGCGAGCAGTACTTC.